This TCR beta chain came from a study of T cell clonotyping in hematopoietic cell transplantation listed by TCRdb under 2021. For context, the study as a whole: Pretransplant samples from recipients were collected after cytoreduction. Patients were recruited between 2015 and January 2017 and followed until late 2020 or death. A total of 110 to 150 blood samples were gathered in the study from around 40 consecutive transplant recipients along with their related donors.

Sample time point, as interpreted from the label and publication: recipient sample about 28 days before transplant, after cytoreduction. Recipient blood was collected about 28 days before transplant and at days 30, 100 and 180 after transplant. Nuclei Lysis Solution was used to extract genomic DNA from fresh or cryopreserved unfractionated peripheral blood mononuclear cells. Overall results and qualifications from the work: The sample size was limited, and because cells were not sorted, the contributions of CD4 and CD8 repertoires could not be separated. Recipient repertoires showed only a small fraction of overlap with donor repertoires, and over 95% appeared de novo at the given depth. A decrease in recipient TCR diversity was observed after transplant, and a progressive increase in pathologically expanded clonotypes was seen from day 30 to day 180. Broader TCR repertoire diversity after transplant was predicted by Inverse Simpson Index values from donors and from recipients before transplant.

Concerning this clone itself: No antigen is known for it. No base quality values were provided; no much bigger clone lies one nucleotide off.

Per the germline V gene, SNHLY is the CDR1 and FYNNEI is the CDR2. Taken from cysteine to phenylalanine, the CDR3 has 15 residues. The CDR3 DNA has 45 bases and is translated from base 1. V loses 4 bases of germline sequence and J loses 5 bases, and the interval between the two ends is 17 bases. With the immunoSEQ assay, which is a bias-controlled multiplex PCR relying on V- and J-specific primers, TCR beta CDR3 regions were amplified from genomic DNA. A second PCR step added a proprietary barcode and Illumina adapter sequences to the CDR3 amplicons. An Illumina MiSeq instrument was used to sequence the CDR3 libraries. Under the source paper's analysis protocol: Export and quality control were performed with immunoSEQ Analyzer 3.0, and downstream analyses were performed with R Bioconductor and Immunarch. Only productive rearrangements in the normalized downsampled data set went into calculating the repertoire metrics. Pathologically expanded clonotypes were defined as those larger than 5 templates in the normalized cohort. The Inverse Simpson Index was used to measure repertoire diversity. The non-normalized data set was used for CMV-specificity analyses so that all clonotypes could be captured. TCRdb obtained this table from immuneACCESS and retained in-frame rearrangements with V and J assigned. These tables miss some clones; where compared with another copy, unresolved V genes account for less than half of the shortfall, and the remainder is unexplained. Clonal size and the V and J genes are those of that table, whereas D and trimming came from the DNA. The sample table lists about 27,000 clones, around 70% of them with a count of one. Together, the top ten hold roughly 6.2% of the sample.

The sequenced sample was peripheral blood mononuclear cells, obtained before stem cell transplant. This TCR was recovered from a man aged 45 to 65 with myelodysplastic syndrome. Some clones in this sample may be carry-over from other donors' samples. The rearrangement joined TRBV2 to TRBJ2-5, with TRBD2 perhaps the D gene, on 5 matching bases. The sequenced DNA: TGTGCCAGCAGTGTGCAGGCGCCCAGAGGGGAGACCCAGTACTTC. Its protein reads: CASSVQAPRGETQYF.